What follows are 17 T cell receptor beta chains derived from one specimen sequenced in a study of T cells expressing NK-cell markers. TCRdb re-called the 5' RACE reads; one entry per CDR3 protein, DNA not given. In total, the table holds 550,000 or so distinct CDR3 sequences. Sequences were obtained from blood T cells: a sorted CD56 or NKG2C T cell subset, CD4+ or CD8+ T cells, or bulk PBMC T cells (not recorded which). These receptors all come from a man aged 18 to 30 in good health.

The V and J genes are TRBV12-3 or TRBV12-4 and TRBJ1-2; the TCRdb call, TRBD1, lacks DNA for checking. The CDR3 has 15 amino acids. The CDR3 here is CASSSGSRSNYGYTF.

The CDR3 here is CASSLTDIYEQYF. The chain joins TRBV7-2 to TRBJ2-7. The CDR3 extends over 13 amino acids. Per the germline V gene, CDR1 is SGHTA and CDR2 is FQGNSA. Filled out from reference TRBV7-2 and TRBJ2-7, the complete variable domain reads GAGVSQSPSNKVTEKGKDVELRCDPISGHTALYWYRQSLGQGLEFLIYFQGNSAPDKSGLPSDRFSAERTGGSVSTLTIQRTQQEDSAVYLCASSLTDIYEQYFGPGTRLTVT.

This rearrangement joins TRBV20-1 to TRBJ2-2; the TRBD2 assignment by TCRdb is unverifiable without DNA. CDR1 and CDR2 (germline): DFQATT, SNEGSKA (reference sequence). CDR3 length equals 18 residues. The CDR3 here is CSARVLAGVSHNTGELFF.

This chain uses TRBV12-3 or TRBV12-4 with TRBJ2-3; TCRdb indicates TRBD1, and absent DNA this call remains unverified. This CDR3 is built from 15 residues. CDR3 protein: CASSPPGGFTDTQYF.

The chain employs TRBV6-4 and TRBJ2-6. The CDR3 contains 16 residues. Germline V gene sequence: CDR1 MRHNA, CDR2 SNTAGT. The CDR3 loop is CASSETRFSGANVLTF.

This sequence joins TRBV15 and TRBJ2-5; TCRdb's D call, TRBD1, is unchecked because there is no DNA. The V gene's germline CDR1 is LNHNV and CDR2 YYDKDF (reference sequence). The CDR3 covers 15 residues. The CDR3 loop is CATSRAGLTGETQYF.

The CDR3 sequence: CSVLGRPLNRTYEQYF. The chain employs TRBV29-1 and TRBJ2-7; TCRdb's assignment of TRBD2 cannot be checked, as there is no DNA. Germline CDR1 is SQVTM and CDR2 is ANQGSEA. This CDR3 spans 16 amino acids.

This chain uses TRBV6-5 with TRBJ2-5. This CDR3 spans 14 amino acids. The germline gives CDR1 MNHEY, CDR2 SVGAGI. The CDR3: CASSSTGFQETQYF.

The genes are TRBV6-5 and TRBJ2-2; TCRdb outputs TRBD2, but without DNA this stays unchecked. Germline assignment: CDR1 MNHEY and CDR2 SVGAGI. There are 16 residues in the CDR3. The CDR3 here is CASRYSGRMHAGELFF.

The chain links TRBV7-6 to TRBJ2-2; no DNA is available, so the TRBD2 call from TCRdb remains unchecked. Germline CDR1 and CDR2: SGHVS and FNYEAQ. The CDR3 runs 18 residues. The CDR3 reads CASTSLAGVPSGTGELFF.

V and J are TRBV5-1 and TRBJ1-5; TCRdb picks TRBD1, but there is no DNA to check that call. CDR1 SGHRS and CDR2 YFSETQ come from the germline V gene. The CDR3 covers 15 residues. CDR3: CASRLTGTRDQPQHF. Full variable domain (remainder filled in from reference TRBV5-1 and TRBJ1-5): KAGVTQTPRYLIKTRGQQVTLSCSPISGHRSVSWYQQTPGQGLQFLFEYFSETQRNKGNFPGRFSGRQFSNSRSEMNVSTLELGDSALYLCASRLTGTRDQPQHFGDGTRLSIL.

CDR3 residues: CASSRSGSATGELFF. The chain has TRBV28 and TRBJ2-2; TCRdb's D call, TRBD2, is unchecked because there is no DNA. The CDR3 runs 15 residues. Germline V CDR1 and CDR2: MDHEN, SYDVKM.

This sequence joins TRBV12-3 or TRBV12-4 and TRBJ2-7; the D call from TCRdb, TRBD1, cannot be confirmed without DNA. The CDR3 sequence is 14 residues long. The CDR3 sequence: CASSSTPRTGEQYF.

This CDR3 is CAWSPLTGGRAQYF. The chain couples TRBV30 to TRBJ2-5; TCRdb indicates TRBD1, and absent DNA this call remains unverified. CDR1 is GTSNPN and CDR2 is SVGIG in the germline V gene (reference sequence). The CDR3 runs 14 residues. Variable domain in full (rest from reference TRBV30 and TRBJ2-5): SQTIHQWPATLVQPVGSPLSLECTVEGTSNPNLYWYRQAAGRGLQLLFYSVGIGQISSEVPQNLSASRPQDRQFILSSKKLLLSDSGFYLCAWSPLTGGRAQYFGPGTRLLVL.

This chain connects TRBV5-1 to TRBJ2-1; lacking DNA, the TRBD1 call made by TCRdb goes unchecked. The V gene's germline CDR1 is SGHRS and CDR2 YFSETQ. CDR3 length: 14 residues. CDR3 residues: CASSLGETGNEQFF.

The J gene is TRBJ2-2, the V gene TRBV28; TCRdb designates TRBD1, a call that cannot be tested without DNA. This CDR3 is built from 11 residues. CDR1 is MDHEN and CDR2 is SYDVKM in the germline V gene. The CDR3 loop reads CASRDHGELFF. The full variable domain, rest sourced from reference TRBV28 and TRBJ2-2, is DVKVTQSSRYLVKRTGEKVFLECVQDMDHENMFWYRQDPGLGLRLIYFSYDVKMKEKGDIPEGYSVSREKKERFSLILESASTNQTSMYLCASRDHGELFFGEGSRLTVL.

The chain joins TRBV7-2 to TRBJ2-4; TCRdb's D call, TRBD1, is unchecked because there is no DNA. The CDR3 contains 15 residues. From germline, CDR1 is SGHTA and CDR2 FQGNSA. The chain's CDR3 is CASSLRTEAKNIQYF.